This T cell receptor beta chain was recorded in a study of T cells in localized non-small cell lung cancer (dated by TCRdb to about 2020). About the investigation overall: The study examined T cell repertoires in a few hundred patients with early-stage NSCLC and compared tumors with uninvolved tumor-adjacent lungs. NSCLC patients had a mean age of roughly 69 years, and fewer than 150 were male and over 85 female. The cohort was made up of around 220 treatment-naive NSCLC patients whose localized lung tumors had been resected.

At diagnosis, peripheral blood, uninvolved tumor-adjacent lung and tumor were collected and stored as a combination of fresh-frozen and FFPE material. For TCR repertoire profiling, blood samples were analyzed in the form of peripheral blood mononuclear cells. The CDR3 measures 13 amino acids from cysteine to phenylalanine. Of the read, only the CDR3 DNA is kept; its 39 bases are in frame from base 1. The germline V gene sets CDR1 to SGDLS and CDR2 to YYNGEE. V lost 4 bases and J lost 5 bases; the stretch between them is 13 bases long. To note about this clone: It lacks a known antigen. No much larger clonotype is one base removed from it; base qualities were not supplied.

Study-wide conclusions, independent of this receptor: The highest T cell clonality was observed in uninvolved tumor-adjacent lung, where clonality exceeded that of tumor, suggesting that antigenic responses were more focused in uninvolved tumor-adjacent lung. Because multi-region sequencing of the tumors was not done, intratumor heterogeneity could not be ruled out. Because of the exploratory design, TCR variables were selected using unadjusted p-values without false-discovery rate correction. A median of approximately 62 of the top 100 tumor clones turned up in the paired uninvolved adjacent lung, and around 27 of those clones also ranked among the top 100 of that same adjacent lung. Higher blood T cell density associated with longer overall survival, while higher adjacent-lung clonality associated with shorter survival.

TCR beta CDR3 regions were sequenced from DNA using the immunoSEQ Assay. In the original analysis: To compute T cell density, TCR beta template counts were normalized to usable DNA, which was estimated by amplifying housekeeping genes. The preseqR package was used to estimate richness by extrapolating to 400,000 templates for PBMC samples and to 120,000 templates for tissue samples. Clonality was taken to be one minus Pielou's evenness. Tissue-enriched TCRs were identified by differential abundance testing using productive amino-acid clonotypes, minimum total count 5 and alpha 0.1. The Jaccard Index and the Morisita Overlap Index were used to measure how much the repertoires overlapped between compartments. TCR beta CDR3s were clustered by GLIPH together with public tetramer-defined viral CDR3s, and at least three viral sequences plus V-gene enrichment were required for viral motifs. TCRdb limited this immuneACCESS table to in-frame rearrangements with V and J called. A share of clones is missing; checked studies link under half to unresolved V genes, and the rest is unexplained. V and J calls and clone size come straight from that table; D and trimming were deduced from the DNA. A total of about 22,000 clones appear in this sample, 80% to 90% of them only once. Approximately 22% of the sample comes from the top ten.

Sequencing was performed on PBMCs, taken before any cancer treatment. Rearrangement joined TRBV9 to TRBJ2-7; too little of a D gene remains to name it. The sequence was collected from a man aged 40 to 70 with stage II squamous cell lung carcinoma. The DNA is TGTGCCAGCAGCCCCCGGCAGGCCCACGAGCAGTACTTC. Its translation reads: CASSPRQAHEQYF.